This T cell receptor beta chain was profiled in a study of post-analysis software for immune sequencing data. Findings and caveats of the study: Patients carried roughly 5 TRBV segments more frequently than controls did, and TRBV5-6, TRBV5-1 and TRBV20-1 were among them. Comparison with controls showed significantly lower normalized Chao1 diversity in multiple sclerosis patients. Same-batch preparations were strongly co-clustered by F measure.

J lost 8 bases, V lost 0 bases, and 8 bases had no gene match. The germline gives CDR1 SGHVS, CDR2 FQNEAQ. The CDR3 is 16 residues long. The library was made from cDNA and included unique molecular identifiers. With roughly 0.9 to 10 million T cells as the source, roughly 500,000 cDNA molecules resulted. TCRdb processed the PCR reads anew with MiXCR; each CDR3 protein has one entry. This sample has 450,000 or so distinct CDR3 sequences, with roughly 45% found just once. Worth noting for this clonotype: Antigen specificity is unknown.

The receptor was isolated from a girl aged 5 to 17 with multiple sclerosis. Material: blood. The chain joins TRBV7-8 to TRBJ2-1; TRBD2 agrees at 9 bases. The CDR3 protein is CASSLAGSGRSHEQFF. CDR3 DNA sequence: TGTGCCAGCAGCTTAGCAGGGAGCGGGAGGTCCCATGAGCAGTTCTTC.